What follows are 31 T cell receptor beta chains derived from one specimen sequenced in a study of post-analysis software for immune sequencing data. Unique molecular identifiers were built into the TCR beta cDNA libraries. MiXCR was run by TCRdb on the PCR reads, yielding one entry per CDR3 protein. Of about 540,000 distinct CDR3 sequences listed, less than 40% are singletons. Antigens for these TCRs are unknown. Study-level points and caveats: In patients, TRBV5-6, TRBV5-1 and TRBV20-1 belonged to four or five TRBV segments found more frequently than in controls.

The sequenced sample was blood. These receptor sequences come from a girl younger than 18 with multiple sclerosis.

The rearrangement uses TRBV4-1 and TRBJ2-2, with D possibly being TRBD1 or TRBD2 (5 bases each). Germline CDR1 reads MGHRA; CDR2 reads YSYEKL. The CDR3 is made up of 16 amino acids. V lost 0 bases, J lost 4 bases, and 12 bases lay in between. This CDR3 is CASSQEVRESTGELFF. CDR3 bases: TGCGCCAGCAGCCAAGAAGTCAGGGAGAGCACCGGGGAGCTGTTTTTT.

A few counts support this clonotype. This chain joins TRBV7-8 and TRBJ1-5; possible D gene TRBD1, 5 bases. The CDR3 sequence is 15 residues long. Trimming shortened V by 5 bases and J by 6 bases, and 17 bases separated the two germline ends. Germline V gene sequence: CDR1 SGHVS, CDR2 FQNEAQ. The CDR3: CASSPGPLGRQPQHF. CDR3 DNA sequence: TGTGCCAGCAGCCCGGGACCCTTAGGGCGTCAGCCCCAGCATTTT.

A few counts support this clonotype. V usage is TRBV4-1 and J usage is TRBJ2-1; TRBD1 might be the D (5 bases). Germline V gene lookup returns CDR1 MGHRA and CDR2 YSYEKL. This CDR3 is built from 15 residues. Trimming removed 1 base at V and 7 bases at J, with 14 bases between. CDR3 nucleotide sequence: TGCGCCAGCAGCCAAGGGTCCAAGGGGAAGAATGAGCAGTTCTTC. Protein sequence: CASSQGSKGKNEQFF.

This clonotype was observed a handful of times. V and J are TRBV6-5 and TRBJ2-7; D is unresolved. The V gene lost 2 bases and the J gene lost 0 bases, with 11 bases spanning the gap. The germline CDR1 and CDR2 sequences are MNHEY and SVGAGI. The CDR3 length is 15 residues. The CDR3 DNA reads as TGTGCCAGCAGTTACGCAGACGGAGTCTCCTACGAGCAGTACTTC. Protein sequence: CASSYADGVSYEQYF.

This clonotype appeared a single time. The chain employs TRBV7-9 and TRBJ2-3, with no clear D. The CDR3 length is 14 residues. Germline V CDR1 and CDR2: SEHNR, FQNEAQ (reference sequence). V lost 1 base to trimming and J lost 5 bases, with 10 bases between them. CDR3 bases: TGTGCCAGCAGCTTAGAGGCTAGTCGAGATACGCAGTATTTT. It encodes CASSLEASRDTQYF.

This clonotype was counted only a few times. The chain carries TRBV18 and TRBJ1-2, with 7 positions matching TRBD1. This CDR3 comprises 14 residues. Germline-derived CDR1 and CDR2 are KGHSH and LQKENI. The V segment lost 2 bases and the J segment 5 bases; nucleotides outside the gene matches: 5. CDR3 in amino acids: CASSPTGAGYGYTF. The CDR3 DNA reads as TGTGCCAGCTCACCAACAGGGGCCGGGTATGGCTACACCTTC. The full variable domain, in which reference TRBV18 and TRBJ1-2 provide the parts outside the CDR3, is NAGVMQNPRHLVRRRGQEARLRCSPMKGHSHVYWYRQLPEEGLKFMVYLQKENIIDESGMPKERFSAEFPKEGPSILRIQQVVRGDSAAYFCASSPTGAGYGYTFGSGTRLTVV.

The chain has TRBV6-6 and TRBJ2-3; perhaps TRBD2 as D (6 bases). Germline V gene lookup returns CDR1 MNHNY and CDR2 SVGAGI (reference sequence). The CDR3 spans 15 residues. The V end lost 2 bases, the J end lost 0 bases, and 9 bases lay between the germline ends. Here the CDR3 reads CASSYMAGSTDTQYF. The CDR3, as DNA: TGTGCCAGCAGTTACATGGCGGGGAGCACAGATACGCAGTATTTT.

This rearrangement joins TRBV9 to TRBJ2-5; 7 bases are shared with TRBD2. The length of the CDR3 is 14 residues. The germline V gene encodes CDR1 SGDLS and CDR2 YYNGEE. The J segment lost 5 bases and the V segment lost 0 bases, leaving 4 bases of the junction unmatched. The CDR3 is CASSVGGGGETQYF. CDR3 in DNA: TGTGCCAGCAGCGTAGGGGGGGGAGGTGAGACCCAGTACTTC.

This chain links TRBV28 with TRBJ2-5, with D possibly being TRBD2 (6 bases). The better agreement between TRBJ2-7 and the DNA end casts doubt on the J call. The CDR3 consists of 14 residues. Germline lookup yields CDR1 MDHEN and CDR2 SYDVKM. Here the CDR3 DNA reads TGTGCCAGCAGACTCCGGGGGTCCGACTACGAGCAGTACTTC. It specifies CASRLRGSDYEQYF.

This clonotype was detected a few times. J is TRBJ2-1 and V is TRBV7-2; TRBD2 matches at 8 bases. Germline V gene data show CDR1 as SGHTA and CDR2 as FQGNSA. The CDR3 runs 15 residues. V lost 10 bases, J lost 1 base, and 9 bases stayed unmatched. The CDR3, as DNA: TGTGCCACCTCCAGCGGGGGCCTTTCCTACAATGAGCAGTTCTTC. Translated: CATSSGGLSYNEQFF. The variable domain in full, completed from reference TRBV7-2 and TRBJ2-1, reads GAGVSQSPSNKVTEKGKDVELRCDPISGHTALYWYRQSLGQGLEFLIYFQGNSAPDKSGLPSDRFSAERTGGSVSTLTIQRTQQEDSAVYLCATSSGGLSYNEQFFGPGTRLTVL.

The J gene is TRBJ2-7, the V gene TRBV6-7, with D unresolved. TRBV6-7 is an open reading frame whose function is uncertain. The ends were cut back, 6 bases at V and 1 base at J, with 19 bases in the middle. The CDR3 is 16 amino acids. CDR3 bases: TGTGCCAGCAGCCTACCGTACAGACCCTTTTCCTACGAGCAGTACTTC. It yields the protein CASSLPYRPFSYEQYF.

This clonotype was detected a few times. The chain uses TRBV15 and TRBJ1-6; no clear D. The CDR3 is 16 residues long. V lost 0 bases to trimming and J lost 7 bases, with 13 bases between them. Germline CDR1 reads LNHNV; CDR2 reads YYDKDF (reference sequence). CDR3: CATSRDPPDKNSPLHF. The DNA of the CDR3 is TGTGCCACCAGCAGAGATCCCCCCGACAAGAATTCACCCCTCCACTTT.

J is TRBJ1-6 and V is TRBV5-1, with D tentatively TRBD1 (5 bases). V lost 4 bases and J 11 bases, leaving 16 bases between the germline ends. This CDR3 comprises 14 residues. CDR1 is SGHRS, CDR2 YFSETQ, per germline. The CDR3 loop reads CASSAGERDPPLHF. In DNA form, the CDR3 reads TGCGCCAGCAGCGCGGGGGAGAGGGATCCACCCCTCCACTTT.

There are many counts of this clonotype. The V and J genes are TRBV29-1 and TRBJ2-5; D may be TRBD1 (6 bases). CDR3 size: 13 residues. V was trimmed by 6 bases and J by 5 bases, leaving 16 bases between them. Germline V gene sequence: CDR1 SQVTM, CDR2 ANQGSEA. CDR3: CSVPRGGTETQYF. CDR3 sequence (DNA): TGCAGCGTCCCACGAGGGGGTACGGAGACCCAGTACTTC. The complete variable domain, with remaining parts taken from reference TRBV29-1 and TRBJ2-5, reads SAVISQKPSRDICQRGTSLTIQCQVDSQVTMMFWYRQQPGQSLTLIATANQGSEATYESGFVIDKFPISRPNLTFSTLTVSNMSPEDSSIYLCSVPRGGTETQYFGPGTRLLVL.

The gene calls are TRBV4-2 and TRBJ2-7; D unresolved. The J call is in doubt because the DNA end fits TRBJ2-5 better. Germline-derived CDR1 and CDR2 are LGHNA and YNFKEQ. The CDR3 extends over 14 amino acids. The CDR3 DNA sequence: TGTGCCAGCAGCCAAGATGTGGGGTCCGAGACCCAGTACTTC. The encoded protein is CASSQDVGSETQYF.

The CDR3: CASRPMGQAVVEQYF. Here the CDR3 DNA reads TGTGCCAGCAGGCCCATGGGACAGGCAGTAGTCGAGCAGTACTTC. The chain joins TRBV6-1 to TRBJ2-7, with TRBD1 matching 8 bases. With V trimmed by 6 bases and J by 6 bases, 13 bases remained unmatched. There are 15 residues in the CDR3. Germline CDR1 is MNHNS and CDR2 is SASEGT.

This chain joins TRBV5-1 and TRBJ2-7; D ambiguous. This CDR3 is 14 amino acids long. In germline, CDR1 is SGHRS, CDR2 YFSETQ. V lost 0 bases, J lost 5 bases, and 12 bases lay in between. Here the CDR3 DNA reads TGCGCCAGCAGCTTGGAAAGCCCTACCAACGAGCAGTACTTC. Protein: CASSLESPTNEQYF.

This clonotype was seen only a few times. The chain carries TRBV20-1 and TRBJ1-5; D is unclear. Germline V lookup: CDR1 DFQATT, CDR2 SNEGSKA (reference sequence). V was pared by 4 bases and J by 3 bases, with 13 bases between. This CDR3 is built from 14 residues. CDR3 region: CSATDGGFNQPQHF. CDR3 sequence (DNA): TGCAGTGCTACGGACGGAGGCTTCAATCAGCCCCAGCATTTT.

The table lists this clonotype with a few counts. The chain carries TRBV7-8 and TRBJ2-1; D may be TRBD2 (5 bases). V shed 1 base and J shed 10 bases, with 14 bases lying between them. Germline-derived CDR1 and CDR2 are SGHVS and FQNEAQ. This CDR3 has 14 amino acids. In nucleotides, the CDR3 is TGTGCCAGCAGCTTAGGACTACTACCCAACGAGCAGTTCTTC. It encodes CASSLGLLPNEQFF.

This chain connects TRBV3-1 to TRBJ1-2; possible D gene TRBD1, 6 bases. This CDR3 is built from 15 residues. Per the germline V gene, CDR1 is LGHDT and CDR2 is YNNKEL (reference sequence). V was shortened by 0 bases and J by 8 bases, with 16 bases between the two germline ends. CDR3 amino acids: CASSQDNRGPGGYTF. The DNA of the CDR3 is TGTGCCAGCAGCCAAGATAATCGGGGGCCTGGGGGCTACACCTTC.

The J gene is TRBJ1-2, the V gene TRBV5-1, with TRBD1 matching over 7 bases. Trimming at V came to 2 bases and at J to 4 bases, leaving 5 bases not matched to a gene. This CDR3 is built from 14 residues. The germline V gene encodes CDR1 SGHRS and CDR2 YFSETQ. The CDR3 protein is CASSFSRGTYGYTF. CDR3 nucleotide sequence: TGCGCCAGCAGCTTTTCCAGGGGGACCTATGGCTACACCTTC.

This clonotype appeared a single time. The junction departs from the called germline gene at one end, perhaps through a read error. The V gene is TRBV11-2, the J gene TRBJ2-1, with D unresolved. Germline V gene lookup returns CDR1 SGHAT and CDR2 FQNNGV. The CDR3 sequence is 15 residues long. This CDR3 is CARSLDRSGQSEQFF. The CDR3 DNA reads TGTGCCCGCAGCTTAGATCGGAGTGGGCAGTCCGAGCAGTTCTTC.

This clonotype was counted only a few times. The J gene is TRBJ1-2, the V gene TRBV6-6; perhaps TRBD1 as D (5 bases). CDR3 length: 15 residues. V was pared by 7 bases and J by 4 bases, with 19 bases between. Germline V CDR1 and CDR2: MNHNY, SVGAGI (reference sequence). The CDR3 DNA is TGTGCCAGCATCCCTAGCCCCGAGGGGATCTATGGCTACACCTTC. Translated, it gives CASIPSPEGIYGYTF.

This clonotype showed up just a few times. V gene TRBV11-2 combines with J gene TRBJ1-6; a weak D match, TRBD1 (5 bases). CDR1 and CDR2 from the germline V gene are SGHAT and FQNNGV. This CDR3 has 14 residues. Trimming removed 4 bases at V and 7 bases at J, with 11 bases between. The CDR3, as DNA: TGTGCCAGCAGCTGGCGACCAGGGAATTCACCCCTCCACTTT. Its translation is CASSWRPGNSPLHF.

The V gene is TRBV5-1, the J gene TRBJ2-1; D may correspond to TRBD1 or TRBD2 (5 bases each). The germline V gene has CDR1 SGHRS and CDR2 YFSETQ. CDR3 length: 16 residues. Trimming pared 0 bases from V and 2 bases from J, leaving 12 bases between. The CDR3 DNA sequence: TGCGCCAGCAGCTTGGAGGGGAGAAGTGCCTACAATGAGCAGTTCTTC. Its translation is CASSLEGRSAYNEQFF.

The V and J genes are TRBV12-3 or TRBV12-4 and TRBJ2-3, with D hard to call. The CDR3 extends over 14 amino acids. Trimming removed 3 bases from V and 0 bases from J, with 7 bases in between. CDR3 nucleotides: TGTGCCAGCAGTTTTAGTCAGAGCACAGATACGCAGTATTTT. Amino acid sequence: CASSFSQSTDTQYF.

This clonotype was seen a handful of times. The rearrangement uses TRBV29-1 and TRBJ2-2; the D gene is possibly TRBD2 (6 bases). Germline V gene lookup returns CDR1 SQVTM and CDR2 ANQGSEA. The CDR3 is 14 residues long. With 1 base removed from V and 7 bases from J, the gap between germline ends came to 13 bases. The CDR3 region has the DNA TGCAGCGTTGAAGTTTTCGGGGGTATCGGGGAGCTGTTTTTT. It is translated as CSVEVFGGIGELFF.

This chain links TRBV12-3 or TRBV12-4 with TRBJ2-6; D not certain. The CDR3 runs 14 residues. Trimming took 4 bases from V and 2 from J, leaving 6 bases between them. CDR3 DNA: TGTGCCAGCAGTTCCCTTCCTGGGGCCAACGTCCTGACTTTC. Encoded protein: CASSSLPGANVLTF.

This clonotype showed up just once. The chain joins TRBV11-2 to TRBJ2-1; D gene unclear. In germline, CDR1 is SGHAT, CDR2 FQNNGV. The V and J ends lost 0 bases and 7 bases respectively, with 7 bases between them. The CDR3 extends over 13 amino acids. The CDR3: CASSLEMKNEQFF. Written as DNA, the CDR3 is TGTGCCAGCAGCTTAGAGATGAAAAATGAGCAGTTCTTC.

The CDR3 nucleotides are TGCAGTGCTAGAGCCTCGTCCGAGACCCAGTACTTC. As protein: CSARASSETQYF. The chain links TRBV20-1 to TRBJ2-5; D gene unclear. Trimming left V 1 base short and J 5 bases short, with 8 bases between. The CDR3 runs 12 residues. Germline V gene sequence: CDR1 DFQATT, CDR2 SNEGSKA (reference sequence).

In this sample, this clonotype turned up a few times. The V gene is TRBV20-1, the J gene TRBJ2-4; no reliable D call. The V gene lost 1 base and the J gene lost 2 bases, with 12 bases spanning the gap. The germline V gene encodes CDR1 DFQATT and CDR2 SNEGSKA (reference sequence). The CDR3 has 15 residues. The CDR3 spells CSARATPGSKNIQYF. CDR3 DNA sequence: TGCAGTGCTAGAGCTACTCCGGGTTCCAAAAACATTCAGTACTTC.